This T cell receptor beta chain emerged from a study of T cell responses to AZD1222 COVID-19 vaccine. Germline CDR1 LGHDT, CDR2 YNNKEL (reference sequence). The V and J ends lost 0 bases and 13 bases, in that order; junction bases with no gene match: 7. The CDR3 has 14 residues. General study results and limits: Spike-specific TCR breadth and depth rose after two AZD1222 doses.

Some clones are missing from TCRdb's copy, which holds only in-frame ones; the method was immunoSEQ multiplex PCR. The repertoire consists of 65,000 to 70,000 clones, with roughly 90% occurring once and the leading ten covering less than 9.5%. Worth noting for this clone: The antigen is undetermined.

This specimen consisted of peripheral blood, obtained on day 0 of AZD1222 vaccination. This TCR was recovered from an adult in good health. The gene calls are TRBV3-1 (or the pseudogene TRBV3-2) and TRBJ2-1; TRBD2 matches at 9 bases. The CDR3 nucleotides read TGTGCCAGCAGCCAAGAGGTCGGGACTAGCATACAGTTCTTC. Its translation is CASSQEVGTSIQFF.